The clone carrying this T cell receptor (beta chain) was seen a few times. What it recognizes is unknown. TCRdb called the reads again in MiXCR, with one record for every CDR3 protein. The sample has roughly 280,000 distinct CDR3 sequences, roughly an eighth seen once. These data come from a study of T cell repertoires in cytomegalovirus infection. At the level of the study: Indications came from public TCR beta signatures; they pointed to CMV infection and to a matching HLA type. General study findings and limits: It was HLA-C-restricted CMV-specific TCR beta clonotypes that dominated the response ex vivo. Adding up the frequency of public TCR beta families identified people who carried CMV plus the relevant HLA.

V lost 4 bases and J lost 9; bases outside the gene matches: 11. CDR1 is SNHLY, CDR2 FYNNEI, per germline. The CDR3 is made up of 15 amino acids. This rearrangement joins TRBV2 to TRBJ2-1; 8 nucleotides agree with TRBD2. Sequencing was done on a sample of PBMCs. This TCR derives from a human donor in good health (CMV status not recorded). Some clones in this sample may be carry-over from other donors' samples. The DNA for the CDR3 is TGTGCCAGCAGTGTAGCGGGAAAATCGGGGGCTGAGCAGTTCTTC. Protein sequence: CASSVAGKSGAEQFF.